This record covers a single T cell receptor (beta chain). No antigen is known for it. This specimen comes from a study of cytomegalovirus exposure and HLA in healthy donors. Healthy bone marrow donors made up the cohort. The study ran its PCR with 60 Vbeta and 13 Jbeta primers. The repertoire was sequenced with immunoSEQ multiplex PCR; TCRdb's copy has only in-frame clones and lacks some. This listing includes roughly 57,000 clones. Overall study results and limits: Previously analyzed data showed that most TCR beta V segments were productive at a frequency of about 87% or about 30%.

Germline loops: CDR1 MNHNY, CDR2 SVGAGI (reference sequence). Trimming cost V 5 bases and J 5 bases, with 9 bases left between them. The CDR3 extends over 13 amino acids. Sample: PBMCs. The receptor was isolated from a man aged 18 to 35 in good health and CMV-seropositive. The chain carries TRBV6-6 and TRBJ1-4, with D uncertain. This CDR3 reads CASSLVGNEKLFF. Here the CDR3 DNA reads TGTGCCAGCAGTCTAGTTGGGAATGAAAAACTGTTTTTT.